The present entry profiles one T cell receptor (beta chain) with its context. This sample's time point: pretreatment peripheral blood. Patients presented with locally advanced or metastatic urothelial carcinoma. This sample was included in a study of PD-L1 blockade in urothelial cancer. Study-wide background: About nine tenths of the roughly 29 patients comprised males who had bladder-origin urothelial cancer.

The method was immunoSEQ multiplex PCR; TCRdb's version includes in-frame clones alone and lacks a portion of them. This table has around 100,000 clones, around 86% appearing once. Germline loops: CDR1 SEHNR, CDR2 FQNEAQ (reference sequence). This CDR3 has 12 residues. The ends lost 5 bases at V and 6 bases at J; junction bases unmatched: 2. Sequenced material: PBMCs, taken around atezolizumab (anti-PD-L1) treatment. The chain links TRBV7-9 to TRBJ2-3, with 7 bases identical to TRBD2. This clonotype originated in a man aged 60-69 years with urothelial cancer. The CDR3, as DNA: TGTGCCAGCAGCCGTAGCGGGGATACGCAGTATTTT. Translating it yields CASSRSGDTQYF.